The 10 T cell receptor beta chains given below trace back to one sample, sequenced in a study of cytomegalovirus exposure and HLA in healthy donors. The PCR made use of 60 Vbeta and 13 Jbeta primers. Clones were sequenced by immunoSEQ multiplex PCR, and TCRdb holds only the in-frame ones, with some missing. The sample contains 110,000 to 150,000 clones, 82% of which appear only once. Specimen: PBMCs. The receptors stem from a male donor in good health and CMV-seronegative.

This clone was seen only once. The chain joins TRBV18 to TRBJ1-1; possibly TRBD1 for D (5 bases). V lost 1 base to trimming and J lost 4 bases, with 10 bases between them. CDR3 length: 14 residues. Germline V gene sequence: CDR1 KGHSH, CDR2 LQKENI. The CDR3 spells CASSPQGFGTEAFF. In DNA, the CDR3 is TGTGCCAGCTCACCACAGGGGTTCGGCACTGAAGCTTTCTTT. Drawing the rest from reference TRBV18 and TRBJ1-1, the complete variable domain is NAGVMQNPRHLVRRRGQEARLRCSPMKGHSHVYWYRQLPEEGLKFMVYLQKENIIDESGMPKERFSAEFPKEGPSILRIQQVVRGDSAAYFCASSPQGFGTEAFFGQGTRLTVV.

The chain is built from TRBV11-2 and TRBJ2-5, with D possibly being TRBD2 (6 bases). The germline V gene has CDR1 SGHAT and CDR2 FQNNGV. Trimming removed 5 bases at V and 5 bases at J, with 18 bases between. This CDR3 contains 15 residues. The CDR3 is CASSTGGAGGETQYF. CDR3 in DNA: TGTGCCAGCAGCACCGGCGGGGCCGGTGGGGAGACCCAGTACTTC.

The V call is TRBV5-1, the J call TRBJ2-3; D uncertain. The CDR3 sequence is 13 residues long. Germline V gene lookup returns CDR1 SGHRS and CDR2 YFSETQ. The V and J ends lost 2 bases and 6 bases respectively, with 10 bases between them. The CDR3 DNA sequence: TGCGCCAGCAGCTTTGGCAGCGCGGATACGCAGTATTTT. As protein: CASSFGSADTQYF. Full variable domain (missing parts from reference TRBV5-1 and TRBJ2-3): KAGVTQTPRYLIKTRGQQVTLSCSPISGHRSVSWYQQTPGQGLQFLFEYFSETQRNKGNFPGRFSGRQFSNSRSEMNVSTLELGDSALYLCASSFGSADTQYFGPGTRLTVL.

This clone has a single count. The chain is built from TRBV5-8 and TRBJ1-1; 7 bases are a match to TRBD1. V dropped 0 bases and J dropped 10; count of bases not matched to a gene: 12. The CDR3 loop spans 15 amino acids. Germline assignment: CDR1 SGHTS and CDR2 YDEGEE. The CDR3 DNA reads as TGTGCCAGCAGCTTGGGACAGGGCGGTTTCCCGCGAGCTTTCTTT. Residues: CASSLGQGGFPRAFF.

The rearrangement links TRBV6-1 to TRBJ1-2; the D gene is possibly TRBD1 (6 bases). This CDR3 region has 13 residues. The germline CDR1 and CDR2 sequences are MNHNS and SASEGT. The CDR3 DNA sequence: TGTATTACCGACAGACAGGAGAACTATGGCTACACCTTC. This codes for CITDRQENYGYTF.

The gene calls are TRBV9 and TRBJ1-5; D is undetermined. Germline CDR1 is SGDLS and CDR2 is YYNGEE. Trimming removed 4 bases from V and 6 bases from J, with 17 bases in between. The CDR3 extends over 15 amino acids. The CDR3 DNA reads TGTGCCAGCAGCCCGTCGTTAGGTCGGGTTCAGCCCCAGCATTTT. The encoded protein is CASSPSLGRVQPQHF.

This clone was counted between two and nine times. This chain joins TRBV5-4 and TRBJ1-1, with TRBD1 matching 10 bases. The CDR3 contains 14 residues. J gave up 4 bases and V 3 bases, and 3 bases lay outside the gene matches. Per the germline V gene, CDR1 is SGHNT and CDR2 is YYREEE (reference sequence). CDR3 nucleotide sequence: TGTGCCAGCAGCTGGGGACAGGGGAGCACTGAAGCTTTCTTT. Protein sequence: CASSWGQGSTEAFF.

V gene TRBV11-2 combines with J gene TRBJ1-1; 9 bases agree with TRBD1. CDR1 is SGHAT and CDR2 is FQNNGV in the germline V gene. The CDR3 sequence is 18 residues long. Germline trimming cut 6 bases from V and 0 bases from J; bases unmatched to any gene: 14. The CDR3 nucleotides read TGTGCCAGCAGACTTATCCAGGGGACAGGGAACATGAACACTGAAGCTTTCTTT. This encodes CASRLIQGTGNMNTEAFF.

The gene calls are TRBV7-2 and TRBJ1-4; maybe TRBD1 (5 bases). V was cut by 0 bases and J by 5 bases, with 13 bases left in between. There are 16 residues in the CDR3. The germline gives CDR1 SGHTA, CDR2 FQGNSA. CDR3 region: CASSLAPTAKNEKLFF. The CDR3 DNA is TGTGCCAGCAGCTTAGCGCCGACAGCCAAAAATGAAAAACTGTTTTTT. Variable domain in full (rest from reference TRBV7-2 and TRBJ1-4): GAGVSQSPSNKVTEKGKDVELRCDPISGHTALYWYRQSLGQGLEFLIYFQGNSAPDKSGLPSDRFSAERTGGSVSTLTIQRTQQEDSAVYLCASSLAPTAKNEKLFFGSGTQLSVL.

This clone turned up a few times. V is TRBV11-2 and J is TRBJ2-3; 8 bases fit TRBD1. With V trimmed by 1 base and J by 6 bases, 6 bases remained unmatched. From germline, CDR1 is SGHAT and CDR2 FQNNGV. There are 15 residues in the CDR3. The CDR3 region is CASSLVYQGADTQYF. CDR3 DNA sequence: TGTGCCAGCAGCTTAGTCTATCAGGGGGCTGATACGCAGTATTTT.